Presented here are 11 T cell receptor beta chains from one specimen sequenced in a study of CD8 T cells in Susac syndrome. RNA amounts of 0.5 to 1 ug underwent reverse transcription with random hexamers. TCRdb re-derived calls from the immunoSEQ multiplex PCR reads in MiXCR, one entry per CDR3 protein. Here the sample spans 180,000 or so distinct CDR3 sequences, more than 90% being singletons. The sample comprised CD4+ T cells from PBMCs. These TCRs come from a human donor in good health.

The CDR3 loop is CASSHRDRVHNEQFF. CDR3 nucleotides: TGTGCCAGCAGCCACCGGGACAGGGTCCACAATGAGCAGTTCTTC. The chain recombines TRBV7-9 with TRBJ2-1; 9 bases agree with TRBD1. V lost 5 bases, J lost 5 bases, and 7 bases stayed unmatched. This CDR3 contains 15 residues. The V gene's germline CDR1 is SEHNR and CDR2 FQNEAQ (reference sequence).

V is TRBV7-2 and J is TRBJ2-2; the match to TRBD2 covers 9 bases. With 0 bases clipped from V and 4 bases from J, the junction kept 3 bases outside the gene matches. The CDR3 has 16 residues. Germline CDR1 is SGHTA and CDR2 is FQGNSA. This chain's CDR3 is CASSLAGSGGTGELFF. CDR3 nucleotide sequence: TGTGCCAGCAGCTTAGCGGGTAGCGGGGGCACCGGGGAGCTGTTTTTT. Full variable domain (outside the CDR3, taken from reference TRBV7-2 and TRBJ2-2): GAGVSQSPSNKVTEKGKDVELRCDPISGHTALYWYRQSLGQGLEFLIYFQGNSAPDKSGLPSDRFSAERTGGSVSTLTIQRTQQEDSAVYLCASSLAGSGGTGELFFGEGSRLTVL.

This clonotype was seen once. The rearrangement joins TRBV14 to TRBJ2-3; D is perhaps TRBD1 (5 bases). The V gene lost 1 base and the J gene lost 1 base, with 12 bases spanning the gap. The CDR3 covers 16 residues. The germline V gene encodes CDR1 SGHDN and CDR2 FVKESK. Here the CDR3 reads CASSQVGRAGTDTQYF. DNA for the CDR3: TGTGCCAGCAGCCAAGTCGGCAGGGCGGGCACAGATACGCAGTATTTT.

The chain combines TRBV12-3 or TRBV12-4 with TRBJ1-1; no definite D call. Trimming took off 4 bases at V and 4 bases at J, with 10 bases between the two ends. The CDR3 loop spans 13 amino acids. The CDR3 DNA reads as TGTGCCAGCAGTTATAGGCTTACCACTGAAGCTTTCTTT. It codes for CASSYRLTTEAFF.

This CDR3 is CATSSRGRGQDLWSTDTQYF. In nucleotides, the CDR3 is TGTGCCACCAGCAGCCGAGGCAGGGGGCAGGACCTTTGGAGCACAGATACGCAGTATTTT. V gene TRBV15 combines with J gene TRBJ2-3; 8 bases match TRBD1. V dropped 3 bases and J dropped 0; count of bases not matched to a gene: 17. Germline CDR1 LNHNV, CDR2 YYDKDF (reference sequence). The CDR3 consists of 20 residues.

The genes are TRBV7-9 and TRBJ1-1; TRBD1 agrees at 8 bases. Germline V lookup: CDR1 SEHNR, CDR2 FQNEAQ (reference sequence). The CDR3 loop spans 14 amino acids. V lost 5 bases, J lost 0 bases, and 2 bases stayed unmatched. CDR3 protein: CASSPDRVNTEAFF. DNA of the CDR3: TGTGCCAGCAGCCCGGACAGGGTGAACACTGAAGCTTTCTTT.

The CDR3 nucleotides are TGCAGCGTCCGGTGGGCGAATCTGAACACTGAAGCTTTCTTT. This sequence encodes CSVRWANLNTEAFF. The V gene is TRBV29-1, the J gene TRBJ1-1; D not resolved. The CDR3 runs 14 residues. With 6 bases removed from V and 0 bases from J, the gap between germline ends came to 14 bases. Germline-derived CDR1 and CDR2 are SQVTM and ANQGSEA.

This chain connects TRBV30 to TRBJ1-3; maybe TRBD1 (5 bases). Trimming cost V 5 bases and J 6 bases, with 17 bases left between them. CDR3 length: 14 amino acids. Germline CDR1 is GTSNPN and CDR2 is SVGIG (reference sequence). CDR3 sequence: CAWSSQGRENTIYF. The CDR3 DNA is TGTGCCTGGTCGTCTCAGGGAAGGGAAAACACCATATATTTT.

This chain uses TRBV20-1 with TRBJ1-1, with D possibly being TRBD1 (5 bases). The CDR3 is 12 residues long. Germline CDR1 and CDR2: DFQATT and SNEGSKA (reference sequence). The V gene lost 0 bases and the J gene lost 5 bases, with 7 bases spanning the gap. The CDR3 region is CSAREWGTEAFF. CDR3 nucleotides: TGCAGTGCTAGAGAATGGGGGACTGAAGCTTTCTTT.

The J gene is TRBJ2-7, the V gene TRBV7-8, with TRBD1 matching over 7 bases. The CDR3 runs 15 residues. The ends lost 1 base at V and 2 bases at J; junction bases unmatched: 5. Germline V gene data show CDR1 as SGHVS and CDR2 as FQNEAQ. This CDR3 reads CASSLGYRGPYEQYF. The CDR3 DNA follows: TGTGCCAGCAGCTTAGGGTATAGGGGGCCCTACGAGCAGTACTTC.

This chain connects TRBV28 to TRBJ2-5; D not resolved. The V end lost 5 bases, the J end lost 1 base, and 8 bases lay between the germline ends. The CDR3 is 13 amino acids. CDR1 is MDHEN, CDR2 SYDVKM, per germline. The CDR3 DNA reads as TGTGCCAGCAGTGTCAGAGCCCAAGAGACCCAGTACTTC. Protein: CASSVRAQETQYF.